This T cell receptor beta chain was sequenced for a study of technical replicates of blood from a handful of donors. Profiling relied on immunoSEQ multiplex PCR, and the TCRdb table lists in-frame clones only, not all of them. This sample has roughly 100,000 clones, with 96% found just once. This CDR3 has 15 residues. Trimming removed 3 bases from V and 16 bases from J; junction bases left unmatched: 16. CDR1 is SGHTA and CDR2 is FQGNSA in the germline V gene. This receptor was taken from a human donor in good health. The sequencing input was T cells isolated from PBMCs. The chain carries TRBV7-2 and TRBJ2-1, with 9 bases lining up with TRBD2. The CDR3 nucleotides are TGTGCCAGCAGCTTTGGGGCGGGGGGGACCTCGAGTCGATTCTTC. Translation: CASSFGAGGTSSRFF.